A single sample gave rise to the 16 T cell receptor beta chains below, sequenced in a study of OX40 agonist ivuxolimab in advanced cancers. Assay used: immunoSEQ multiplex PCR; TCRdb lists only in-frame clones, some missing. The data show around 140,000 clones, 90% seen once. The specimen was CD4+ or CD8+ T cells sorted from blood, collected in a trial of the OX40 agonist ivuxolimab. These receptors all come from an adult with an advanced solid tumor such as melanoma, head and neck, liver or kidney cancer.

This chain uses TRBV7-3 with TRBJ2-2, with TRBD2 as a possible D gene (5 bases). The V and J ends lost 3 bases and 1 base respectively, with 12 bases between them. The CDR3 spans 16 residues. Germline loops: CDR1 SGHTA, CDR2 FQGTGA. CDR3 sequence: CASSFRTGKNTGELFF. For the CDR3, the DNA is TGTGCCAGCAGCTTCCGGACGGGGAAGAACACCGGGGAGCTGTTTTTT.

This clone was seen only once. The gene calls are TRBV9 and TRBJ1-1, with D unresolved. V lost 0 bases to trimming and J lost 1 base, with 7 bases between them. Germline assignment: CDR1 SGDLS and CDR2 YYNGEE. The CDR3 contains 14 residues. The CDR3 DNA reads TGTGCCAGCAGCGTAGTCTCAGGGAACACTGAAGCTTTCTTT. Amino acid sequence: CASSVVSGNTEAFF.

The chain employs TRBV9 and TRBJ1-1, with TRBD1 matching over 7 bases. V dropped 0 bases and J dropped 5; count of bases not matched to a gene: 7. The CDR3 is 15 residues long. Germline V gene lookup returns CDR1 SGDLS and CDR2 YYNGEE. CDR3 sequence reads: CASSVVQGGWTEAFF. CDR3 nucleotides: TGTGCCAGCAGCGTAGTTCAGGGGGGATGGACTGAAGCTTTCTTT.

The V gene is TRBV30, the J gene TRBJ1-1; D is undetermined. Trimming took 2 bases from V and 5 from J, leaving 9 bases between them. CDR1 GTSNPN and CDR2 SVGIG come from the germline V gene (reference sequence). This CDR3 is built from 12 residues. The CDR3 region has the DNA TGTGCCTGGAGTCCCTCCCGAACTGAAGCTTTCTTT. It codes for CAWSPSRTEAFF.

This clone came up a few times. The rearrangement uses TRBV10-2 and TRBJ2-7; maybe TRBD1 (6 bases). Trimming pared 7 bases from V and 2 bases from J, leaving 9 bases between. The CDR3 contains 12 residues. Germline values: CDR1 WSHSY, CDR2 SAAADI. The CDR3 sequence is CASIGTTYEQYF. The CDR3 nucleotides are TGCGCCAGCATCGGGACAACCTACGAGCAGTACTTC.

The chain recombines TRBV4-2 with TRBJ2-1; a weak D match, TRBD2 (6 bases). V was clipped by 2 bases and J by 0 bases, with 14 bases between them. This CDR3 is built from 17 residues. From germline, CDR1 is LGHNA and CDR2 YNFKEQ. The CDR3 spells CASSQPNSGASYNEQFF. The CDR3 DNA reads as TGTGCCAGCAGCCAACCAAATAGCGGAGCCTCCTACAATGAGCAGTTCTTC.

This clone appeared a few times. The gene calls are TRBV5-1 and TRBJ1-1; D is perhaps TRBD1 (5 bases). CDR1 is SGHRS, CDR2 YFSETQ, per germline. This CDR3 contains 15 residues. Trimming removed 3 bases at V and 5 bases at J, with 17 bases between. As DNA, the CDR3 is TGCGCCAGCAGCTCCTCTTTCATAGGGGCGACTGAAGCTTTCTTT. Encoded protein: CASSSSFIGATEAFF. The full variable domain, in which reference TRBV5-1 and TRBJ1-1 provide the parts outside the CDR3, is KAGVTQTPRYLIKTRGQQVTLSCSPISGHRSVSWYQQTPGQGLQFLFEYFSETQRNKGNFPGRFSGRQFSNSRSEMNVSTLELGDSALYLCASSSSFIGATEAFFGQGTRLTVV.

This clone was detected a few times. This chain uses TRBV19 with TRBJ1-5; D is perhaps TRBD1 (6 bases). From germline, CDR1 is LNHDA and CDR2 SQIVND (reference sequence). The germline V and J ends were trimmed by 7 bases and 5 bases, with 15 bases remaining between them. The CDR3 loop spans 14 amino acids. DNA of the CDR3: TGTGCCAGTACCCCACAGGGTCGCCATCAGCCCCAGCATTTT. Protein product: CASTPQGRHQPQHF.

The genes are TRBV29-1 and TRBJ2-1; 11 bases match TRBD1. The CDR3 covers 12 residues. CDR1 and CDR2 (germline): SQVTM, ANQGSEA. CDR3 coding DNA: TGCAGAGGGACAGGGGGACACAATGAGCAGTTCTTC. Its protein is CRGTGGHNEQFF.

The chain carries TRBV19 and TRBJ1-3; D gene uncertain. Germline loops: CDR1 LNHDA, CDR2 SQIVND (reference sequence). Trimming removed 8 bases at V and 4 bases at J, with 15 bases between. The CDR3 is made up of 14 amino acids. The CDR3, as DNA: TGTGCCAGTGCCGGGAGCAGTTTCGGAAACACCATATATTTT. Translated: CASAGSSFGNTIYF.

As regards this clone: The junction departs from the called germline gene at one end, perhaps through a read error. V and J are TRBV15 and TRBJ1-5; D is perhaps TRBD1 (5 bases). The CDR3 runs to 17 residues. Germline CDR1 reads LNHNV; CDR2 reads YYDKDF (reference sequence). The CDR3 is CATRRGGTPRGNQPQHF. The CDR3 nucleotides are TGTGCCACCAGAAGAGGTGGGACCCCTAGGGGCAATCAGCCCCAGCATTTT.

The chain couples TRBV5-6 to TRBJ2-5; D may be TRBD1 (6 bases). The closer fit of TRBJ2-7 to the DNA end suggests the J call may be wrong. In germline, CDR1 is SGHDT, CDR2 YYEEEE. The length of the CDR3 is 14 residues. The CDR3 coding sequence is TGTGCCAGCAGCTTGTGGGGACAATCTCTCGAGCAGTACTTC. Translated, it gives CASSLWGQSLEQYF.

The rearrangement uses TRBV5-8 and TRBJ2-7; D is unresolved. Trimming left V 4 bases short and J 0 bases short, with 14 bases between. Looked up from germline, CDR1 is SGHTS and CDR2 is YDEGEE. This CDR3 region has 15 residues. CDR3 DNA sequence: TGTGCCAGCAGCCCCCCCGGAATGGGCTCCTACGAGCAGTACTTC. As protein: CASSPPGMGSYEQYF.

The chain joins TRBV4-2 to TRBJ2-5; D gene uncertain. This CDR3 has 13 amino acids. CDR1 is LGHNA and CDR2 is YNFKEQ in the germline V gene. The V end lost 1 base, the J end lost 5 bases, and 8 bases lay between the germline ends. The CDR3 DNA sequence: TGTGCCAGCAGCCAAGGGTTACTGGAGACCCAGTACTTC. Protein sequence: CASSQGLLETQYF.

This clone appeared once. The rearrangement uses TRBV25-1 and TRBJ1-5; 10 positions match TRBD1. Germline CDR1 reads MGHDK; CDR2 reads SYGVNS. The CDR3 runs 17 residues. After removal of 5 bases from V and 1 base from J, the junction contained 8 bases not matched to a gene. The CDR3 protein is CASSPGQGSRSNQPQHF. Here the CDR3 DNA reads TGTGCCAGCAGTCCGGGACAGGGGAGTAGGAGCAATCAGCCCCAGCATTTT.

The rearrangement joins TRBV5-1 to TRBJ2-7; D gene uncertain. The germline V gene encodes CDR1 SGHRS and CDR2 YFSETQ. V was cut by 0 bases and J by 0 bases, with 7 bases left in between. The CDR3 has 14 residues. CDR3 sequence reads: CASSLDPSSYEQYF. The CDR3 DNA reads as TGCGCCAGCAGCTTGGATCCCTCCTCCTACGAGCAGTACTTC.